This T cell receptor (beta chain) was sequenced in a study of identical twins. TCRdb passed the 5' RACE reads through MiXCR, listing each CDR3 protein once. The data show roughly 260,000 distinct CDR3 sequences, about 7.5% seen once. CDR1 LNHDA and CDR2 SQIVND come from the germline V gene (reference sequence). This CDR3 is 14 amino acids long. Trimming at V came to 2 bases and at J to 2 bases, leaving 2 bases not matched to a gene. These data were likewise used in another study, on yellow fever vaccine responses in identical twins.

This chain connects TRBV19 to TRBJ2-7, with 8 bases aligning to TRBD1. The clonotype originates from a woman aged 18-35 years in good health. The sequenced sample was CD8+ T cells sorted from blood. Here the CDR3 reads CASSISDRAYEQYF. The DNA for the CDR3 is TGTGCCAGTAGTATATCGGACAGGGCCTACGAGCAGTACTTC.